Sequencing of this T cell receptor (beta chain) was carried out in a study of CD8 T cells in ankylosing spondylitis. Findings and limits, study-wide: Disease-associated clones were reportedly significantly overrepresented in matched ankylosing spondylitis synovial fluid.

As to this clonotype: The antigen is not known.

Making use of molecular barcodes, quantitative 5'-RACE generated TCR beta libraries. MiXCR, applied by TCRdb to the 5' RACE reads, yields one record per CDR3 protein. The data contain 84,000 or so distinct CDR3 sequences, 27% of them singletons. The V end was cut by 2 bases, the J end by 0 bases, with 18 bases between. The CDR3 totals 18 residues. Germline CDR1 SGHRS, CDR2 YFSETQ. The sample consisted of blood, either unsorted or a sorted T cell fraction (not recorded which). The clonotype originates from a male donor with ankylosing spondylitis or in good health (not recorded which). The V and J genes are TRBV5-1 and TRBJ2-1, with D perhaps matching TRBD1 or TRBD2 (7 bases each). This chain's CDR3 is CASSFDREGRSSYNEQFF. The CDR3 DNA reads TGCGCCAGCAGCTTCGACAGGGAGGGCCGGAGCTCCTACAATGAGCAGTTCTTC.